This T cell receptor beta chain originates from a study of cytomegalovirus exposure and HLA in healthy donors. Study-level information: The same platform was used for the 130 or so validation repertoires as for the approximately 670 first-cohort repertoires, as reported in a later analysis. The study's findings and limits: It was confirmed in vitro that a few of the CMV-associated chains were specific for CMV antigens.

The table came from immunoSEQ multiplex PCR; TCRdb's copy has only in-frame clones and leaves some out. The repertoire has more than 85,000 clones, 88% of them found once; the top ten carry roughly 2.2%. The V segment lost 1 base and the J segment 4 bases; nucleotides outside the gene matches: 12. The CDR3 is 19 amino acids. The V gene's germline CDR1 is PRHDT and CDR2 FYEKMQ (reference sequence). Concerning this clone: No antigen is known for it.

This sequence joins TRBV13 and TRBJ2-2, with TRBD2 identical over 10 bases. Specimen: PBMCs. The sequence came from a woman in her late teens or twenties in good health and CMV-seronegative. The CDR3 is CASSLVPAGGTGRTGELFF. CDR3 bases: TGTGCCAGCAGCTTAGTTCCAGCGGGGGGGACCGGTCGCACCGGGGAGCTGTTTTTT.